The clone carrying this T cell receptor beta chain appeared many times. The definition of stable Graves' hyperthyroidism was no ophthalmopathy progression within 18 months. Amplification yielded TCR beta CDR3 regions, with RNA transcripts as the source. The TCR CDR3 first-round RT-PCR relied on the HTBI primer set. TCRdb ran MiXCR on the multiplex PCR reads and lists one entry per CDR3 protein. This sample has about 360,000 distinct CDR3 sequences, with about 12% found just once. This specimen belongs to a study of T cells in Graves' hyperthyroidism and ophthalmopathy. Germline V lookup: CDR1 MNHEY, CDR2 SVGEGT. The CDR3 totals 19 residues. The V and J ends lost 0 bases and 14 bases respectively, with 32 bases between them.

The TCR sequence derives from a woman between 18 and 29 years old with Graves' hyperthyroidism. This chain joins TRBV6-2 or TRBV6-3 and TRBJ2-1; D gene unclear. The sequencing sample was made of blood. The CDR3 protein is CASSYSILGATELAVTEFF. The CDR3 DNA sequence: TGTGCCAGCAGTTACTCGATTCTAGGAGCTACCGAGTTGGCGGTCACCGAGTTCTTC.